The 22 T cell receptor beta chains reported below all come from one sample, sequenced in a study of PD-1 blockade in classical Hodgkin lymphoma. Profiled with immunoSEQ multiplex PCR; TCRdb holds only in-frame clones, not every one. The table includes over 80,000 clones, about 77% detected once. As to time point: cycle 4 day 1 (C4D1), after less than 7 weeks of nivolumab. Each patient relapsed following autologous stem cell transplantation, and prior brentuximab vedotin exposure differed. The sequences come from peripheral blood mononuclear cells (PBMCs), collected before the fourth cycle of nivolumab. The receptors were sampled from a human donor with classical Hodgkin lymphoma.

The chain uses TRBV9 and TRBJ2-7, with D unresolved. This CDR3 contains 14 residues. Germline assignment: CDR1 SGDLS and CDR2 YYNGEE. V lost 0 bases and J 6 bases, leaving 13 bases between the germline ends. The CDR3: CASSVDLGIGEQYF. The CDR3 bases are TGTGCCAGCAGCGTAGATCTGGGTATTGGCGAGCAGTACTTC. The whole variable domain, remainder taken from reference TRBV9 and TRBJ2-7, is DSGVTQTPKHLITATGQRVTLRCSPRSGDLSVYWYQQSLDQGLQFLIQYYNGEERAKGNILERFSAQQFPDLHSELNLSSLELGDSALYFCASSVDLGIGEQYFGPGTRLTVT.

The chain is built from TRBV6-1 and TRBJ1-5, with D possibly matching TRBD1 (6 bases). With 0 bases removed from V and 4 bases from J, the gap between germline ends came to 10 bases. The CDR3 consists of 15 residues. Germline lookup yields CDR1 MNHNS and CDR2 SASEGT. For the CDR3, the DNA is TGTGCCAGCAGTGAAGCGGGCAGGGGAAATCAGCCCCAGCATTTT. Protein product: CASSEAGRGNQPQHF.

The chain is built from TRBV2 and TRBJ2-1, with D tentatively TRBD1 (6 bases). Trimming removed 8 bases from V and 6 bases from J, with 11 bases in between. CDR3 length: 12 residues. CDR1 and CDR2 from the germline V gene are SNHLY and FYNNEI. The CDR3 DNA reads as TGTGCCAGCCGACAGGAGGTCAATGAGCAGTTCTTC. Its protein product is CASRQEVNEQFF.

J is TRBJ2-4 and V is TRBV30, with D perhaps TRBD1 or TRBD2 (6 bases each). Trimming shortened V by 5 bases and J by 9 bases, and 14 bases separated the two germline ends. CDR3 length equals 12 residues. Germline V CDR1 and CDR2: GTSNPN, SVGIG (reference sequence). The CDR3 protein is CAWSGWGAIQYF. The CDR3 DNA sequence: TGTGCCTGGTCAGGCTGGGGGGCCATTCAGTACTTC.

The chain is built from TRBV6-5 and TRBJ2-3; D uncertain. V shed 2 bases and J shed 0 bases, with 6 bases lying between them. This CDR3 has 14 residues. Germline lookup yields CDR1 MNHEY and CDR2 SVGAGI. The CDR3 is CASSYDTSTDTQYF. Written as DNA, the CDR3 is TGTGCCAGCAGTTACGACACAAGCACAGATACGCAGTATTTT.

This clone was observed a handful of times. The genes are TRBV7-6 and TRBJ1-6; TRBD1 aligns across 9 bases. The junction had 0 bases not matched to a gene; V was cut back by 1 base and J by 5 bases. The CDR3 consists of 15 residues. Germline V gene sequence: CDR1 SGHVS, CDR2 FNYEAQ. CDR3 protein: CASSLGQGDNSPLHF. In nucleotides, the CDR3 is TGTGCCAGCAGCTTAGGACAGGGGGATAATTCACCCCTCCACTTT.

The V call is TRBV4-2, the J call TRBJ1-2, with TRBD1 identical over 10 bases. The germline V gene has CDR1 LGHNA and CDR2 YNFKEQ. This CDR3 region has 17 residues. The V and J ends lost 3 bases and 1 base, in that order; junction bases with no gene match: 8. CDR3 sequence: CASSHTGQGSDNYGYTF. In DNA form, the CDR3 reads TGTGCCAGCAGCCACACGGGACAGGGGTCAGATAACTATGGCTACACCTTC.

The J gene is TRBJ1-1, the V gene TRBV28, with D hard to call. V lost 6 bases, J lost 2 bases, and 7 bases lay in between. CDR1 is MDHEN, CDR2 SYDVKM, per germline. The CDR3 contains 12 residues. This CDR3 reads CASRIGNTEAFF. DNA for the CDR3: TGTGCCAGCAGGATTGGAAACACTGAAGCTTTCTTT. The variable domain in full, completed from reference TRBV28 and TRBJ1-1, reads DVKVTQSSRYLVKRTGEKVFLECVQDMDHENMFWYRQDPGLGLRLIYFSYDVKMKEKGDIPEGYSVSREKKERFSLILESASTNQTSMYLCASRIGNTEAFFGQGTRLTVV.

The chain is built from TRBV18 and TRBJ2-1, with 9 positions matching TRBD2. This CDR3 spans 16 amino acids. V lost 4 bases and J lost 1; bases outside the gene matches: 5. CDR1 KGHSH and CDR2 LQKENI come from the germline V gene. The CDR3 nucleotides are TGTGCCAGCTCACTCCTAGCGGGAAAATCCTACAATGAGCAGTTCTTC. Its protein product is CASSLLAGKSYNEQFF. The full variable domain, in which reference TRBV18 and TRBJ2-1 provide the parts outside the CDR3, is NAGVMQNPRHLVRRRGQEARLRCSPMKGHSHVYWYRQLPEEGLKFMVYLQKENIIDESGMPKERFSAEFPKEGPSILRIQQVVRGDSAAYFCASSLLAGKSYNEQFFGPGTRLTVL.

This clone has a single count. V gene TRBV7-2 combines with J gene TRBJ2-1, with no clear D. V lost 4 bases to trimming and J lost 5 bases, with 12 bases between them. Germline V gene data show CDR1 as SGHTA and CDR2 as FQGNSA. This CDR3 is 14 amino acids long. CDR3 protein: CASSSTASNNEQFF. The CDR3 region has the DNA TGTGCCAGCAGCTCGACGGCTTCGAACAATGAGCAGTTCTTC.

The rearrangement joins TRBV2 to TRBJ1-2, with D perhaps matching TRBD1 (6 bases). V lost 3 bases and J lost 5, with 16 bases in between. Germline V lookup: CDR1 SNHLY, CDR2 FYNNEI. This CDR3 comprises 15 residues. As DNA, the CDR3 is TGTGCCAGCAGTGACGCAGGGGCGATAAAATATGGCTACACCTTC. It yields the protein CASSDAGAIKYGYTF.

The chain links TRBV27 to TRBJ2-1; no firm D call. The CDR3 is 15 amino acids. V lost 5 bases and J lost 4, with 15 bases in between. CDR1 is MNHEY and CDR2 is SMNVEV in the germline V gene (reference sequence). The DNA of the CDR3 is TGTGCCAGCAGTAGGCCACCCCAAATATACAATGAGCAGTTCTTC. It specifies CASSRPPQIYNEQFF.

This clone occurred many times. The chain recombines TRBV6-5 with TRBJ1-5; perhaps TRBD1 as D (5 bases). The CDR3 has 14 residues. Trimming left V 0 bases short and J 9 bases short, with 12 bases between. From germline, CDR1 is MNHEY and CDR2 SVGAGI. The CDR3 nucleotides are TGTGCCAGCAGTTACTCGATAGCCGGGGGGCCCCAGCATTTT. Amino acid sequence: CASSYSIAGGPQHF.

The CDR3: CASSYLGGGYEQYF. In nucleotides, the CDR3 is TGTGCCAGCAGTTACCTGGGAGGGGGGTACGAGCAGTACTTC. The rearrangement uses TRBV6-5 and TRBJ2-7; D perhaps matches TRBD2 (7 bases). V lost 2 bases and J lost 4, with 12 bases in between. The length of the CDR3 is 14 residues. Per the germline V gene, CDR1 is MNHEY and CDR2 is SVGAGI.

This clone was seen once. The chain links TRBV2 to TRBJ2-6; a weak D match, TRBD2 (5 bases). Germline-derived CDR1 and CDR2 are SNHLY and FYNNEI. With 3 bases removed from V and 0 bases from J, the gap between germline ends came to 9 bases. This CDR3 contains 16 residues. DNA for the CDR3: TGTGCCAGCAGTGAGCTTGGAGGCTCTGGGGCCAACGTCCTGACTTTC. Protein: CASSELGGSGANVLTF.

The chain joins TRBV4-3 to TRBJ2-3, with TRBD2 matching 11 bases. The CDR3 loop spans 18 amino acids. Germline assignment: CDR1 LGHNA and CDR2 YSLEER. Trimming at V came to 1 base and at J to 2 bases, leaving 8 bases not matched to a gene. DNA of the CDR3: TGCGCCAGCAGCCAAGTGCTTCGACTAGCGGGAACCACAGATACGCAGTATTTT. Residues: CASSQVLRLAGTTDTQYF.

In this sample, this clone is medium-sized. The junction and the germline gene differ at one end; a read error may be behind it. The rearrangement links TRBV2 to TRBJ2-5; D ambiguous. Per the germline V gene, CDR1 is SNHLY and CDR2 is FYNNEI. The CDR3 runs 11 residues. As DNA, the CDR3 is TGTGCCAGCGGATACCAGGAGACCCAGTACTTC. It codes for CASGYQETQYF. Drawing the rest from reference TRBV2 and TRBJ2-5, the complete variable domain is EPEVTQTPSHQVTQMGQEVILRCVPISNHLYFYWYRQILGQKVEFLVSFYNNEISEKSEIFDDQFSVERPDGSNFTLKIRSTKLEDSAMYFCASGYQETQYFGPGTRLLVL.

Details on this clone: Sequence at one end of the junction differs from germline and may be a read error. The CDR3 sequence: CASSQETGTNTEELFF. The DNA for the CDR3 is TGCGCCAGCAGCCAAGAAACAGGGACTAACACCGAGGAGCTGTTTTTT. The rearrangement joins TRBV4-3 to TRBJ2-2; possible D gene TRBD2, 7 bases. This CDR3 comprises 16 residues. The germline V gene encodes CDR1 LGHNA and CDR2 YSLEER.

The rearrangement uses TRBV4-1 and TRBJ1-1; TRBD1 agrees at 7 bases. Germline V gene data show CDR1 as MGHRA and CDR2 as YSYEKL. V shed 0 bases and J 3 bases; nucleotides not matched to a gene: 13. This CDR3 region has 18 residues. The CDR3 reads CASSQDGDREFYYTEAFF. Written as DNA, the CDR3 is TGCGCCAGCAGCCAAGATGGTGACAGGGAGTTCTATTACACTGAAGCTTTCTTT.

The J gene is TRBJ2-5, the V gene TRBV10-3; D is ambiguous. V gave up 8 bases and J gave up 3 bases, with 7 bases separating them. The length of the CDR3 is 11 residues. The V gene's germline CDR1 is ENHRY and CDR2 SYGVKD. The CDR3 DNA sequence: TGTGCCATCGGGCCAGAAGAGACCCAGTACTTC. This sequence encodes CAIGPEETQYF.

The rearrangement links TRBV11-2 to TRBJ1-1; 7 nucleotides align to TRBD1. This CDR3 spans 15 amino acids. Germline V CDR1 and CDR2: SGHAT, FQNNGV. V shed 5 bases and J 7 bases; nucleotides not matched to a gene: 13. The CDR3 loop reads CASSLTMGQSYEAFF. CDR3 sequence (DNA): TGTGCCAGCAGCCTAACCATGGGACAGTCCTATGAAGCTTTCTTT.

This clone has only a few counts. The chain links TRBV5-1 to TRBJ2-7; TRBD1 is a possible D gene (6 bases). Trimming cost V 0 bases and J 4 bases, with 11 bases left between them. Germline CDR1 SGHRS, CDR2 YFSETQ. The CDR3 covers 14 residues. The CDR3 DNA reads TGCGCCAGCAGCTTGGCAGGGGACGGTTACGAGCAGTACTTC. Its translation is CASSLAGDGYEQYF.